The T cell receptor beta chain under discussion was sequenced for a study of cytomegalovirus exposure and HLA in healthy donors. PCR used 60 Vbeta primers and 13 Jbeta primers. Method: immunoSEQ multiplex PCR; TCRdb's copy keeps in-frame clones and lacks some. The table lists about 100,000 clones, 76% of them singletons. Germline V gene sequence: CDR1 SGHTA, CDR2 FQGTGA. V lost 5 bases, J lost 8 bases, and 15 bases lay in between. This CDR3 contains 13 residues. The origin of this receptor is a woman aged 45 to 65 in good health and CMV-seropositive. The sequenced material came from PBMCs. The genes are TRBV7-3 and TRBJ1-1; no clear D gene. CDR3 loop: CASSPDTGQEAFF. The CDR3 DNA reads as TGTGCCAGCAGCCCAGACACTGGGCAAGAAGCTTTCTTT.